Following are 27 T cell receptor beta chains from one sample sequenced in a study of blood T cell repertoires in COVID-19. Sequencing used immunoSEQ multiplex PCR; TCRdb keeps in-frame clones, though not all of them. Seen here are 100,000 to 150,000 clones, about 85% observed once, and the top ten hold more than 6.5%. The sequenced sample was peripheral blood. The receptors originated from a man older than 75 with active or convalescent COVID-19.

The rearrangement links TRBV19 to TRBJ2-3, with D maybe TRBD2 (8 bases). Trimming pared 10 bases from V and 0 bases from J, leaving 23 bases between. This CDR3 spans 17 amino acids. In germline, CDR1 is LNHDA, CDR2 SQIVND (reference sequence). The CDR3 sequence is CATQTKGASGSTDTQYF. CDR3 coding DNA: TGTGCCACCCAAACCAAGGGGGCTAGCGGGAGCACAGATACGCAGTATTTT.

V is TRBV24-1 and J is TRBJ1-5, with TRBD1 as a possible D gene (5 bases). The germline CDR1 and CDR2 sequences are KGHDR and SFDVKD. Trimming removed 6 bases from V and 4 bases from J, with 9 bases in between. This CDR3 spans 13 amino acids. CDR3 in DNA: TGTGCCACCAGTCTTGACAGAAATCAGCCCCAGCATTTT. Its protein is CATSLDRNQPQHF.

V gene TRBV5-4 combines with J gene TRBJ2-3; 7 bases line up with TRBD2. Germline V gene sequence: CDR1 SGHNT, CDR2 YYREEE (reference sequence). The CDR3 spans 14 residues. J lost 2 bases, V lost 4 bases, and 4 bases had no gene match. Here the CDR3 DNA reads TGTGCCAGCAGCCGAGCGGGGCTCACAGATACGCAGTATTTT. Protein product: CASSRAGLTDTQYF.

The CDR3 DNA is TGTGCCAGCAGTGCGAGCAGGGGAGATACGCAGTATTTT. It codes for CASSASRGDTQYF. The chain is built from TRBV2 and TRBJ2-3; TRBD1 might be the D (6 bases). The V end lost 4 bases, the J end lost 5 bases, and 10 bases lay between the germline ends. The CDR3 extends over 13 amino acids. Germline V gene sequence: CDR1 SNHLY, CDR2 FYNNEI.

This chain joins TRBV5-1 and TRBJ1-1; 7 bases map to TRBD1. This CDR3 has 15 residues. In germline, CDR1 is SGHRS, CDR2 YFSETQ. V was clipped by 4 bases and J by 4 bases; unmatched bases: 10. CDR3 region: CASSPSGTVSTEAFF. In nucleotides, the CDR3 is TGCGCCAGCAGCCCGTCCGGGACAGTGAGCACTGAAGCTTTCTTT.

The V call is TRBV7-9, the J call TRBJ2-7; a weak D match, TRBD1 (6 bases). The CDR3 has 14 amino acids. Germline V gene data show CDR1 as SEHNR and CDR2 as FQNEAQ (reference sequence). Trimming stripped 5 bases from V and 1 base from J, with 12 bases between. The DNA of the CDR3 is TGTGCCAGCAGCGTCGACAGGCCGTCCTACGAGCAGTACTTC. Translated, it gives CASSVDRPSYEQYF.

The chain joins TRBV7-2 to TRBJ2-7, with 9 bases matching TRBD1. With 4 bases clipped from V and 6 bases from J, the junction kept 13 bases outside the gene matches. The germline V gene has CDR1 SGHTA and CDR2 FQGNSA. The CDR3 consists of 16 residues. The CDR3 is CASSSRVGTGSGEQYF. The CDR3 DNA follows: TGTGCCAGCAGCTCCCGGGTCGGGACAGGGTCGGGCGAGCAGTACTTC.

This clone was observed once. The V call is TRBV15, the J call TRBJ2-7, with a weak D call TRBD2 (6 bases). V dropped 0 bases and J dropped 7 bases, with 13 bases sitting between them. CDR1 LNHNV and CDR2 YYDKDF come from the germline V gene (reference sequence). This CDR3 has 14 residues. CDR3 nucleotide sequence: TGTGCCACCAGCAGAGATCGGGGCGGGGAAGAGCAGTACTTC. Protein product: CATSRDRGGEEQYF.

This chain links TRBV9 with TRBJ1-6, with D possibly TRBD1 on 6 matching bases. The CDR3 covers 15 residues. Germline V CDR1 and CDR2: SGDLS, YYNGEE. V lost 4 bases and J lost 8, with 16 bases in between. CDR3 DNA: TGTGCCAGCAGCCCTTCGGGACATCTCGATTCACCCCTCCACTTT. This encodes CASSPSGHLDSPLHF.

The rearrangement uses TRBV7-3 and TRBJ1-5; possible D gene TRBD1, 6 bases. Trimming removed 4 bases from V and 4 bases from J, with 8 bases in between. The germline V gene encodes CDR1 SGHTA and CDR2 FQGTGA. The CDR3 contains 13 residues. The CDR3 nucleotides read TGTGCCAGCAGCTCTGGACAGAATCAGCCCCAGCATTTT. The encoded protein is CASSSGQNQPQHF.

The rearrangement links TRBV12-3 or TRBV12-4 to TRBJ1-2; D is possibly TRBD1 (5 bases). The CDR3 is made up of 12 amino acids. With 4 bases removed from V and 7 bases from J, the gap between germline ends came to 10 bases. In nucleotides, the CDR3 is TGTGCCAGCAGTTCCCCCGGGGGTGGCTACACCTTC. Amino acids: CASSSPGGGYTF.

The CDR3 coding sequence is TGTGCCTGGGGGCCGGGACACTCGATGAACACTGAAGCTTTCTTT. Its protein product is CAWGPGHSMNTEAFF. V usage is TRBV30 and J usage is TRBJ1-1, with D tentatively TRBD1 (6 bases). In germline, CDR1 is GTSNPN, CDR2 SVGIG (reference sequence). The length of the CDR3 is 15 residues. Deletions cut 5 bases from V and 0 bases from J, with 16 bases between.

This sequence joins TRBV9 and TRBJ2-1; 12 positions agree with TRBD2. J was trimmed by 4 bases and V by 3 bases; bases with no gene match: 2. Germline V gene sequence: CDR1 SGDLS, CDR2 YYNGEE. This CDR3 region has 15 residues. The CDR3 DNA reads TGTGCCAGCAGCGGGACTAGCGGGGTGTACAATGAGCAGTTCTTC. Translating it yields CASSGTSGVYNEQFF.

The chain is built from TRBV10-1 and TRBJ2-7; weak D call: TRBD2 (6 bases). The CDR3 covers 13 residues. CDR1 and CDR2 (germline): WNHNN, SYGVQD (reference sequence). The ends were cut back, 7 bases at V and 2 bases at J, with 12 bases in the middle. CDR3 coding DNA: TGCGCCAGCAAGCGGCTAGCGCCCTACGAGCAGTACTTC. Translation gives CASKRLAPYEQYF.

The chain has TRBV19 and TRBJ1-5; TRBD1 might be the D (5 bases). The CDR3 loop spans 14 amino acids. CDR1 LNHDA and CDR2 SQIVND come from the germline V gene (reference sequence). V was clipped by 6 bases and J by 7 bases, with 16 bases between them. The CDR3 sequence: CASRTGQGVQPQHF. DNA for the CDR3: TGTGCCAGTAGGACCGGACAAGGGGTGCAGCCCCAGCATTTT.

The chain joins TRBV12-5 to TRBJ2-1; TRBD2 agrees at 15 bases. The germline CDR1 and CDR2 sequences are LGHNT and FRNRAP. The CDR3 is 16 amino acids. Trimming removed 1 base from V and 9 bases from J; junction bases left unmatched: 4. The CDR3 is CASGLGTSGRAGEQFF. In nucleotides, the CDR3 is TGTGCTAGTGGTTTGGGGACTAGCGGGAGGGCCGGTGAGCAGTTCTTC.

The genes are TRBV7-8 and TRBJ1-1, with TRBD1 identical over 10 bases. CDR3 size: 15 residues. V lost 0 bases, J lost 8 bases, and 6 bases stayed unmatched. CDR1 and CDR2 from the germline V gene are SGHVS and FQNEAQ. CDR3 sequence (DNA): TGTGCCAGCAGCTTAGCCTTGACAGGGGGCAGAGAAGCTTTCTTT. Translated, it gives CASSLALTGGREAFF.

The chain carries TRBV5-8 and TRBJ1-1; no clear D. The CDR3 spans 12 residues. CDR1 is SGHTS, CDR2 YDEGEE, per germline. Between the trimmed V and J ends, which lost 0 bases and 9 bases, there was a span of 9 bases. CDR3 loop: CASSLAWAKAFF. In nucleotides, the CDR3 is TGTGCCAGCAGCTTGGCTTGGGCTAAAGCTTTCTTT. The full variable domain, with the rest looked up from reference TRBV5-8 and TRBJ1-1, is EAGVTQSPTHLIKTRGQQATLRCSPISGHTSVYWYQQALGLGLQFLLWYDEGEERNRGNFPPRFSGRQFPNYSSELNVNALELEDSALYLCASSLAWAKAFFGQGTRLTVV.

This chain connects TRBV30 to TRBJ2-3; D remains unclear. CDR1 is GTSNPN and CDR2 is SVGIG in the germline V gene (reference sequence). The V end lost 3 bases, the J end lost 6 bases, and 10 bases lay between the germline ends. The CDR3 extends over 12 amino acids. CDR3 sequence (DNA): TGTGCCTGGAGCCCTACGAAGGATACGCAGTATTTT. Encoded protein: CAWSPTKDTQYF. Full variable domain (remainder filled in from reference TRBV30 and TRBJ2-3): SQTIHQWPATLVQPVGSPLSLECTVEGTSNPNLYWYRQAAGRGLQLLFYSVGIGQISSEVPQNLSASRPQDRQFILSSKKLLLSDSGFYLCAWSPTKDTQYFGPGTRLTVL.

Details on this clone: A read error is likely, as this CDR3 ends without the conserved phenylalanine or tryptophan. Because the CDR3's place on the DNA is in doubt, the DNA is left out and the CDR3 is given as listed by TCRdb. The chain recombines TRBV3-1 (or the pseudogene TRBV3-2) with TRBJ1-2. Germline V gene sequence: CDR1 LGHDT, CDR2 YNNKEL (reference sequence). The CDR3 has 12 residues if both end residues are counted. The CDR3: CASSQYAGELIL.

The gene calls are TRBV30 and TRBJ2-1; 9 bases map to TRBD2. The length of the CDR3 is 14 residues. The V gene's germline CDR1 is GTSNPN and CDR2 SVGIG (reference sequence). With V trimmed by 4 bases and J by 9 bases, 10 bases remained unmatched. Written as DNA, the CDR3 is TGTGCCTGGAAGGGAGCGGGAGGACTTAGTGAGCAGTTCTTC. Translating it yields CAWKGAGGLSEQFF.

The sample holds a few counts of this clone. The gene calls are TRBV19 and TRBJ1-2; no clear D. Germline CDR1 reads LNHDA; CDR2 reads SQIVND (reference sequence). V shed 8 bases and J shed 7 bases, with 14 bases lying between them. CDR3 length equals 12 residues. For the CDR3, the DNA is TGTGCCAGTTTCAGGTCTACTGTTGGCTACACCTTC. It yields the protein CASFRSTVGYTF.

This chain links TRBV7-8 with TRBJ2-1; 7 bases map to TRBD2. The CDR3 is 14 amino acids. The ends lost 1 base at V and 3 bases at J; junction bases unmatched: 0. Germline values: CDR1 SGHVS, CDR2 FQNEAQ. CDR3 in amino acids: CASSLGGGYNEQFF. CDR3 coding DNA: TGTGCCAGCAGCTTAGGCGGGGGCTACAATGAGCAGTTCTTC.

V gene TRBV4-2 combines with J gene TRBJ2-6, with TRBD2 matching 7 bases. CDR3 size: 18 residues. CDR1 and CDR2 (germline): LGHNA, YNFKEQ. V was pared by 1 base and J by 3 bases, with 9 bases of the junction left unmatched. The CDR3 loop is CASSQGLAGVYGANVLTF. CDR3 coding DNA: TGTGCCAGCAGCCAAGGCTTGGCGGGAGTGTATGGGGCCAACGTCCTGACTTTC.

The genes are TRBV27 and TRBJ1-3; D unresolved. The CDR3 is made up of 14 amino acids. Trimming left V 7 bases short and J 0 bases short, with 10 bases between. CDR1 is MNHEY, CDR2 SMNVEV, per germline (reference sequence). The CDR3, as DNA: TGTGCCAGCAAGTCGGCGGCCTCTGGAAACACCATATATTTT. Residues: CASKSAASGNTIYF.

The chain combines TRBV11-3 with TRBJ2-2, with TRBD2 matching over 7 bases. The V gene's germline CDR1 is SGHNT and CDR2 YENEEA. After removal of 5 bases from V and 5 bases from J, the junction contained 8 bases not matched to a gene. This CDR3 contains 15 residues. The CDR3 sequence is CASSPRTSLTGELFF. DNA of the CDR3: TGTGCCAGCAGCCCCCGGACTAGTTTAACCGGGGAGCTGTTTTTT. Combining the CDR3 with reference TRBV11-3 and TRBJ2-2 gives the whole variable domain EAGVVQSPRYKIIEKKQPVAFWCNPISGHNTLYWYLQNLGQGPELLIRYENEEAVDDSQLPKDRFSAERLKGVDSTLKIQPAELGDSAVYLCASSPRTSLTGELFFGEGSRLTVL.

The gene calls are TRBV18 and TRBJ2-3, with 8 positions matching TRBD1. V was pared by 3 bases and J by 3 bases, with 5 bases of the junction left unmatched. This CDR3 has 15 residues. Germline V gene lookup returns CDR1 KGHSH and CDR2 LQKENI. CDR3 sequence: CASSPGQAGTDTQYF. DNA for the CDR3: TGTGCCAGCTCACCGGGACAGGCAGGAACAGATACGCAGTATTTT.